Detailed here is one TCR beta chain. This specimen comes from a study of OX40 agonist ivuxolimab in advanced cancers. As for the study in general: Those treated in dose escalation had hepatocellular carcinoma, melanoma, renal cell cancer or head and neck cancer. Partial responses were recorded for three patients, including one with hepatocellular carcinoma and two with cutaneous melanoma. Age averaged about 62 years (range about 20 to 80), and less than 85% were male.

Autoimmune disease history or systemic immunosuppression excluded patients. Trimming removed 0 bases at V and 4 bases at J, with 13 bases between. The CDR3 totals 16 residues. The germline V gene encodes CDR1 MNHEY and CDR2 SVGAGI. This table comes from immunoSEQ multiplex PCR, and its TCRdb copy is limited to in-frame clones, with some not included. The sample holds some 29,000 clones, about nine tenths seen once. Sequencing used CD4+ or CD8+ T cells sorted from blood, obtained in a trial of the OX40 agonist ivuxolimab. V usage is TRBV6-5 and J usage is TRBJ2-4; D tentatively reads TRBD1 or TRBD2 (5 bases each). The sequence came from an adult with an advanced solid tumor such as melanoma, head and neck, liver or kidney cancer. The CDR3 is CASSYSLQGPKNIQYF. As DNA, the CDR3 is TGTGCCAGCAGTTACTCGCTTCAGGGACCAAAAAACATTCAGTACTTC.